The clone carrying this T cell receptor (beta chain) has only a few counts. Its cognate antigen is unknown. The data were taken from a study of T cell responses to AZD1222 COVID-19 vaccine. Clones were sequenced by immunoSEQ multiplex PCR, and TCRdb holds only the in-frame ones, with some missing. The data show more than 95,000 clones, approximately 88% seen once. Findings and limits, study-wide: None of the repertoires were sampled until the peak T cell response had passed. Unmutated variant regions are reportedly targeted by nearly half of spike-specific TCRs. Seropositivity was recorded at baseline in only a handful of AZD1222 recipients.

The CDR3 covers 16 residues. The ends lost 0 bases at V and 2 bases at J; junction bases unmatched: 4. Germline V gene data show CDR1 as GTSNPN and CDR2 as SVGIG (reference sequence). The chain uses TRBV30 and TRBJ2-7; 13 positions match TRBD2. Sequenced here: peripheral blood, sampled on day 0 of AZD1222 vaccination. This TCR came from an adult in good health. Here the CDR3 DNA reads TGTGCCTGGAGTGTAAAGGGGACTAGCGGGACCTACGAGCAGTACTTC. This gives the protein CAWSVKGTSGTYEQYF.